This T cell receptor (beta chain) was retrieved from a study of cytomegalovirus exposure and HLA in healthy donors. Findings and caveats of the study: CMV antigen specificity was confirmed in vitro for three CMV-associated chains. Subsequent analysis revealed that first-cohort TCR clusters tended to co-occur in the 100 to 150 validation repertoires.

On this clone: Its antigen is undetermined.

Germline loops: CDR1 GTSNPN, CDR2 SVGIG (reference sequence). The CDR3 runs to 13 residues. V dropped 5 bases and J dropped 7 bases, with 14 bases sitting between them. Some clones are missing from TCRdb's copy, which holds only in-frame ones; the method was immunoSEQ multiplex PCR. The data hold approximately 150,000 clones, with roughly 89% observed a single time. Sequencing was performed on PBMCs. The rearrangement joins TRBV30 to TRBJ2-2, with a tentative D call TRBD2 (5 bases). This receptor was identified in a woman between 18 and 29 years old in good health and CMV-seropositive. The CDR3 DNA reads as TGTGCCTGGGGGAGATTAGGAGTCGGGGAGCTGTTTTTT. Residues: CAWGRLGVGELFF.